The source of this TCR beta chain is a study of T cells after yellow fever vaccination. On the study more broadly: Where fractions had low cell numbers, libraries were prepared from them with the SMART-Seq v4 Ultra Low Input RNA kit.

A note on this clonotype: What it recognizes is unknown.

Regarding the study as a whole: Only a small proportion of the clonotypes turned up in both the CD4 and the CD8 compartments, likely arising from convergent recombination. It was a weaker secondary response, yet one that peaked faster, at day 5 versus 15. Post-booster repertoires contained most primary-vaccination clones again (roughly 97% CD4, about 90% CD8).

TCRdb reprocessed the 5' RACE reads with MiXCR, giving one entry per CDR3 protein. The table has 310,000 or so distinct CDR3 sequences, around 6.8% seen once. Per the germline V gene, CDR1 is SGHKS and CDR2 is YYEKEE (reference sequence). This CDR3 is built from 14 residues. Trimming left V 1 base short and J 6 bases short, with 13 bases between. The receptor was isolated from a man younger than 35 who received the YFV17D yellow fever vaccine. Here the sequenced sample was PBMCs, taken approximately 47 days after the first yellow fever vaccination. The V and J genes are TRBV5-5 and TRBJ1-2; no firm D call. The CDR3 protein is CASSLRALGNGYTF. The CDR3 DNA reads as TGTGCCAGCAGCTTGCGGGCCCTGGGAAATGGCTACACCTTC.